These 16 T cell receptor beta chains were sequenced from one sample in a study of OX40 agonist ivuxolimab in advanced cancers. Profiling relied on immunoSEQ multiplex PCR, and the TCRdb table lists in-frame clones only, not all of them. The sample carries about 83,000 clones, approximately 84% recorded once. Sample: CD4+ or CD8+ T cells sorted from blood, taken in a trial of the OX40 agonist ivuxolimab. The receptor source for this set is an adult with an advanced solid tumor such as melanoma, head and neck, liver or kidney cancer.

CDR3 nucleotides: TGCAGCGTTGACAGGGCGAACACCGGGGAGCTGTTTTTT. This encodes CSVDRANTGELFF. The V and J genes are TRBV29-1 and TRBJ2-2, with D possibly being TRBD1 (5 bases). The germline V gene has CDR1 SQVTM and CDR2 ANQGSEA. V shed 3 bases and J shed 0 bases, with 5 bases lying between them. This CDR3 region has 13 residues.

V usage is TRBV19 and J usage is TRBJ2-3, with 9 nucleotides matching TRBD1. Losses at the gene ends were 5 bases for V and 1 base for J; bases not matched to a gene: 10. CDR3 length equals 17 residues. The germline gives CDR1 LNHDA, CDR2 SQIVND (reference sequence). The chain's CDR3 is CASSQLRRDRGTDTQYF. Here the CDR3 DNA reads TGTGCCAGTAGTCAACTTCGTCGGGACAGGGGCACAGATACGCAGTATTTT.

J is TRBJ1-4 and V is TRBV19, with 8 bases lining up with TRBD1. This CDR3 is 16 amino acids long. Germline V gene lookup returns CDR1 LNHDA and CDR2 SQIVND (reference sequence). The junction had 9 bases not matched to a gene; V was cut back by 7 bases and J by 2 bases. The DNA of the CDR3 is TGTGCCAGTAACCCCAGGGGGCGAGGCACTAATGAAAAACTGTTTTTT. Protein sequence: CASNPRGRGTNEKLFF. The entire variable domain, with the rest obtained from reference TRBV19 and TRBJ1-4, is as follows: DGGITQSPKYLFRKEGQNVTLSCEQNLNHDAMYWYRQDPGQGLRLIYYSQIVNDFQKGDIAEGYSVSREKKESFPLTVTSAQKNPTAFYLCASNPRGRGTNEKLFFGSGTQLSVL.

J is TRBJ2-1 and V is TRBV19; TRBD2 aligns across 10 bases. Per the germline V gene, CDR1 is LNHDA and CDR2 is SQIVND (reference sequence). This CDR3 region has 15 residues. J was trimmed by 6 bases and V by 3 bases; bases with no gene match: 5. Written as DNA, the CDR3 is TGTGCCAGTAGTATTACTAGCGGGAATCCCAATGAGCAGTTCTTC. It codes for CASSITSGNPNEQFF. The full variable domain, completed using reference TRBV19 and TRBJ2-1, is DGGITQSPKYLFRKEGQNVTLSCEQNLNHDAMYWYRQDPGQGLRLIYYSQIVNDFQKGDIAEGYSVSREKKESFPLTVTSAQKNPTAFYLCASSITSGNPNEQFFGPGTRLTVL.

This chain joins TRBV5-1 and TRBJ2-5; D is undetermined. V lost 5 bases and J lost 2, with 16 bases in between. Germline assignment: CDR1 SGHRS and CDR2 YFSETQ. There are 15 residues in the CDR3. The CDR3 DNA reads as TGCGCCAGCAGTCAGAGTATCGTGGAACAAGAGACCCAGTACTTC. Its translation is CASSQSIVEQETQYF.

The chain couples TRBV1 to TRBJ1-1; no check of the table's D call, TRBD1, against the DNA was made. TRBV1 is noted as a pseudogene. The CDR3 runs to 21 residues. CDR3 nucleotide sequence: TGCACCAGCAGCCAAGCTCCGGGGCCCGACAGGGGGCGAAGGGTGAACACTGAAGCTTTCTTT. Translating gives CTSSQAPGPDRGRRVNTEAFF.

This clone has just a few counts. The V and J genes are TRBV6-6 and TRBJ1-1; D gene ambiguous. Per germline, CDR1 MNHNY and CDR2 SVGAGI (reference sequence). The CDR3 covers 14 residues. V was cut by 2 bases and J by 0 bases, with 7 bases left in between. CDR3 sequence reads: CASSYQEMNTEAFF. The CDR3 coding sequence is TGTGCCAGCAGTTACCAAGAAATGAACACTGAAGCTTTCTTT.

This chain joins TRBV7-2 and TRBJ2-3; D not resolved. V was clipped by 2 bases and J by 1 base, with 10 bases between them. Germline CDR1 and CDR2: SGHTA and FQGNSA. This CDR3 contains 15 residues. The CDR3 DNA follows: TGTGCCAGCAGCTTACGACCCCTGGGCACAGATACGCAGTATTTT. It codes for CASSLRPLGTDTQYF.

The V gene is TRBV18, the J gene TRBJ1-4; D is uncertain. The V gene lost 3 bases and the J gene lost 6 bases, with 17 bases spanning the gap. The CDR3 extends over 16 amino acids. Germline-derived CDR1 and CDR2 are KGHSH and LQKENI. The CDR3 here is CASSPPSIGSYEKLFF. CDR3 in DNA: TGTGCCAGCTCACCTCCCTCGATCGGTTCCTATGAAAAACTGTTTTTT.

CDR3 nucleotide sequence: TGCGCCAGCAGTCGACAGGGAACAGATACGCAGTATTTT. Residues: CASSRQGTDTQYF. The chain joins TRBV5-1 to TRBJ2-3; 7 bases agree with TRBD1. Per germline, CDR1 SGHRS and CDR2 YFSETQ. V was pared by 5 bases and J by 3 bases, with 3 bases of the junction left unmatched. This CDR3 comprises 13 residues.

This clone is a singleton in its sample. The V and J genes are TRBV18 and TRBJ1-1, with no clear D. The V gene lost 5 bases and the J gene lost 2 bases, with 3 bases spanning the gap. The germline V gene encodes CDR1 KGHSH and CDR2 LQKENI. The CDR3 runs 11 residues. In nucleotides, the CDR3 is TGTGCCAGCTCAGGAAACACTGAAGCTTTCTTT. Translated: CASSGNTEAFF. Together with reference TRBV18 and TRBJ1-1, the CDR3 gives the full variable domain: NAGVMQNPRHLVRRRGQEARLRCSPMKGHSHVYWYRQLPEEGLKFMVYLQKENIIDESGMPKERFSAEFPKEGPSILRIQQVVRGDSAAYFCASSGNTEAFFGQGTRLTVV.

The rearrangement uses TRBV6-1 and TRBJ2-5, with 7 bases that match TRBD1. This CDR3 is 13 amino acids long. Germline CDR1 MNHNS, CDR2 SASEGT. The V and J ends lost 5 bases and 6 bases, in that order; junction bases with no gene match: 6. The CDR3: CASSSTGAKTQYF. The CDR3 DNA follows: TGTGCCAGCAGTTCTACAGGGGCAAAGACCCAGTACTTC.

The gene calls are TRBV27 and TRBJ2-1; 15 positions match TRBD2. The trim removed 1 base at V and 10 bases at J, leaving 5 bases unmatched. The germline V gene has CDR1 MNHEY and CDR2 SMNVEV (reference sequence). The CDR3 contains 16 residues. In nucleotides, the CDR3 is TGTGCCAGCAGTTTATGGACTAGCGGGAGGGCCCTAGAGCAGTTCTTC. Protein product: CASSLWTSGRALEQFF.

The chain is built from TRBV7-8 and TRBJ1-2; D is possibly TRBD1 (5 bases). The CDR3 is 17 residues long. The V and J ends lost 2 bases and 3 bases respectively, with 19 bases between them. The germline gives CDR1 SGHVS, CDR2 FQNEAQ. CDR3 sequence: CASSLLPNQGAHYGYTF. The CDR3 nucleotides read TGTGCCAGCAGCTTACTGCCAAACCAGGGAGCGCACTATGGCTACACCTTC. Full variable domain (outside the CDR3, taken from reference TRBV7-8 and TRBJ1-2): GAGVSQSPRYKVAKRGQDVALRCDPISGHVSLFWYQQALGQGPEFLTYFQNEAQLDKSGLPSDRFFAERPEGSVSTLKIQRTQQEDSAVYLCASSLLPNQGAHYGYTFGSGTRLTVV.

Concerning this clone itself: The junction and the germline gene differ at one end; a read error may be behind it. The chain has TRBV7-7 and TRBJ2-5; D might be TRBD1 (6 bases). The CDR3 is 13 residues long. Germline values: CDR1 SSHAT, CDR2 FNYEAQ (reference sequence). The DNA for the CDR3 is TGTGCTAGCAGCTTAAGTGACAGGAAGGAGCAGTACTTC. Protein: CASSLSDRKEQYF.

The chain joins TRBV19 to TRBJ2-7; no clear D gene. CDR3 size: 14 residues. Germline V gene sequence: CDR1 LNHDA, CDR2 SQIVND (reference sequence). Trimming pared 3 bases from V and 2 bases from J, leaving 11 bases between. The CDR3 DNA is TGTGCCAGTAGTATGATACCTAATACCTACGAGCAGTACTTC. Translating gives CASSMIPNTYEQYF.